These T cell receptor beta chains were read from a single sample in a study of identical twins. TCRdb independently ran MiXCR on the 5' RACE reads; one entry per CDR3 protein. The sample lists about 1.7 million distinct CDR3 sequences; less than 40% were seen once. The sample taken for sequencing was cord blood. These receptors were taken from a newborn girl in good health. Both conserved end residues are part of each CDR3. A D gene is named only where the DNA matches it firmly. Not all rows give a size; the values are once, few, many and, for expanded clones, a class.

CDR3: CASSPGSGTDTEYF
DNA: TGTGCCAGCAGCCCCGGTAGCGGCACAGATACGGAGTATTTT
J: TRBJ2-3
D: -
V: TRBV12-3/TRBV12-4
size: -

CDR3: CASSLDGPNPYNEQFF
DNA: TGTGCCAGCAGCTTAGACGGACCGAACCCGTACAATGAGCAGTTCTTC
J: TRBJ2-1
D: -
V: TRBV7-7
size: -

CDR3: CASSLSWRKLFF
DNA: TGTGCCAGCAGCCTCTCGTGGCGAAAACTGTTTTTT
J: TRBJ1-4
D: -
V: TRBV6-6
size: -

CDR3: CSVDRWGSYYGYTF
DNA: TGCAGCGTTGACCGTTGGGGAAGTTACTATGGCTACACCTTC
J: TRBJ1-2
D: -
V: TRBV29-1
size: few

CDR3: CATSRDVRLQYF
DNA: TGTGCCACCAGCAGAGATGTTAGGTTGCAGTACTTC
J: TRBJ2-5
D: -
V: TRBV15
size: few

CDR3: CASSQGGARAANYGYTF
DNA: TGTGCCAGCAGCCAAGGTGGGGCCAGGGCGGCTAACTATGGCTACACCTTC
J: TRBJ1-2
D: -
V: TRBV3-1
size: few

CDR3: CASSFVGETQYF
DNA: TGTGCCAGCAGTTTCGTAGGGGAGACCCAGTACTTC
J: TRBJ2-5
D: -
V: TRBV27
size: many

CDR3: CASTGLAGSYEQYF
DNA: TGTGCCAGCACTGGACTAGCGGGGTCCTACGAGCAGTACTTC
J: TRBJ2-7
D: TRBD2
V: TRBV2
size: -

CDR3: CSARLDRGTGELFF
DNA: TGCAGTGCGAGACTTGACAGGGGTACCGGGGAGCTGTTTTTT
J: TRBJ2-2
D: TRBD1
V: TRBV20-1
size: -

CDR3: CRAVLAGEDTQYF
DNA: TGCAGGGCAGTCTTAGCGGGGGAAGATACGCAGTATTTT
J: TRBJ2-3
D: TRBD2
V: TRBV20-1
size: -

CDR3: CASSSGTGVMNTEAFF
DNA: TGTGCCAGCAGTTCCGGGACAGGGGTTATGAACACTGAAGCTTTCTTT
J: TRBJ1-1
D: TRBD1
V: TRBV6-2/TRBV6-3
size: few

CDR3: CASGLRGTGSGANVLTF
DNA: TGTGCCAGCGGATTGAGAGGGACAGGCTCTGGGGCCAACGTCCTGACTTTC
J: TRBJ2-6
D: TRBD1
V: TRBV7-9
size: -

CDR3: CASSELAGYNSPLHF
DNA: TGTGCCAGCAGTGAGTTGGCAGGGTATAATTCACCCCTCCACTTT
J: TRBJ1-6
D: -
V: TRBV2
size: -

CDR3: CATAGTGAYEQYF
DNA: TGTGCCACCGCCGGGACAGGAGCCTACGAGCAGTACTTC
J: TRBJ2-7
D: TRBD1
V: TRBV24-1
size: few

CDR3: CASRRLAGAYNEQFF
DNA: TGTGCCAGCAGACGACTAGCGGGAGCCTACAATGAGCAGTTCTTC
J: TRBJ2-1
D: TRBD2
V: TRBV12-3/TRBV12-4
size: many

CDR3: CSVPSSGNEQYF
DNA: TGCAGTGTCCCCTCTTCGGGCAACGAGCAGTACTTC
J: TRBJ2-7
D: -
V: TRBV20-1
size: few

CDR3: CASSQGSGGFGNEQFF
DNA: TGTGCCAGCAGCCAAGGCAGCGGGGGTTTTGGCAATGAGCAGTTCTTC
J: TRBJ2-1
D: TRBD2
V: TRBV3-1
size: once